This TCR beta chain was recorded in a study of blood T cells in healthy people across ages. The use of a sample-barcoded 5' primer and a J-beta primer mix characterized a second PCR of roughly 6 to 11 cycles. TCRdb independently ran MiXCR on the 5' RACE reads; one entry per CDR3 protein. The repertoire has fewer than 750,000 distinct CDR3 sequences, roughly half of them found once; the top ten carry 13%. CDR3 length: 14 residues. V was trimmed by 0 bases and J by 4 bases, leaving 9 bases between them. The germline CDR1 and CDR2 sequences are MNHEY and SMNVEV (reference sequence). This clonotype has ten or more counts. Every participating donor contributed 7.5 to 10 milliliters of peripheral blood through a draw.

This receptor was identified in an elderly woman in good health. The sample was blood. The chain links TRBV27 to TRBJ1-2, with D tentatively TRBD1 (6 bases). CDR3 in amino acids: CASSLSGGAYGYTF. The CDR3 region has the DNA TGTGCCAGCAGTTTATCTGGGGGGGCCTATGGCTACACCTTC.